A single sample gave rise to the 20 T cell receptor beta chains below, sequenced in a study of cytotoxic CD8 clonotypes in ibrutinib-treated CLL. TCRdb's table, derived via immunoSEQ multiplex PCR, lists solely in-frame clones and lacks some. The table has about 24,000 clones, roughly 74% seen once. The material sequenced was PBMCs, taken after 12 months of ibrutinib treatment. The origin of the receptors is a human donor with chronic lymphocytic leukemia.

The gene calls are TRBV7-9 and TRBJ1-4; the D gene is possibly TRBD1 (5 bases). Germline lookup yields CDR1 SEHNR and CDR2 FQNEAQ (reference sequence). The CDR3 is made up of 16 amino acids. Trimming shortened V by 1 base and J by 8 bases, and 17 bases separated the two germline ends. The CDR3 here is CASSLGGGTPGEKLFF. DNA of the CDR3: TGTGCCAGCAGCTTAGGAGGCGGGACCCCTGGGGAAAAACTGTTTTTT.

CDR3 nucleotides: TGCGCCAGCAGCGAGGGGTACGAGCAGTACTTC. Amino acids: CASSEGYEQYF. The chain uses TRBV5-1 and TRBJ2-7; D is tentatively TRBD1 or TRBD2 (5 bases each). Trimming left V 4 bases short and J 4 bases short, with 6 bases between. The length of the CDR3 is 11 residues. CDR1 and CDR2 (germline): SGHRS, YFSETQ.

The chain is built from TRBV5-6 and TRBJ2-3; D is unresolved. V was pared by 0 bases and J by 3 bases, with 2 bases between. Per germline, CDR1 SGHDT and CDR2 YYEEEE. The CDR3 consists of 12 residues. The CDR3 region has the DNA TGTGCCAGCAGCTTGGTTACAGATACGCAGTATTTT. As protein: CASSLVTDTQYF.

The chain links TRBV27 to TRBJ2-7; TRBD1 or TRBD2 may be the D gene (6 bases each). The ends were cut back, 2 bases at V and 3 bases at J, with 17 bases in the middle. This CDR3 spans 16 amino acids. CDR1 MNHEY and CDR2 SMNVEV come from the germline V gene (reference sequence). CDR3 DNA sequence: TGTGCCAGCAGTTTACGGGGGCGGAGCCCCCTCTACGAGCAGTACTTC. Encoded protein: CASSLRGRSPLYEQYF.

This sequence joins TRBV30 and TRBJ1-1, with D tentatively TRBD1 (5 bases). The CDR3 loop spans 15 amino acids. V gave up 0 bases and J gave up 5 bases, with 16 bases separating them. Germline CDR1 is GTSNPN and CDR2 is SVGIG (reference sequence). DNA for the CDR3: TGTGCCTGGAGTGTACGGGAGGGGTGGTGGACTGAAGCTTTCTTT. It yields the protein CAWSVREGWWTEAFF.

The chain joins TRBV27 to TRBJ2-7; D gene uncertain. The CDR3 loop spans 14 amino acids. Per the germline V gene, CDR1 is MNHEY and CDR2 is SMNVEV (reference sequence). Trimming cost V 1 base and J 4 bases, with 11 bases left between them. CDR3 sequence reads: CASSLFGPVYEQYF. The CDR3 DNA sequence: TGTGCCAGCAGTTTATTCGGCCCGGTATACGAGCAGTACTTC.

This chain links TRBV9 with TRBJ1-2; no clear D gene. Germline-derived CDR1 and CDR2 are SGDLS and YYNGEE. The CDR3 sequence is 14 residues long. The V and J ends lost 4 bases and 4 bases respectively, with 14 bases between them. CDR3 loop: CASSPAGRLYGYTF. Written as DNA, the CDR3 is TGTGCCAGCAGCCCCGCGGGCAGGCTCTATGGCTACACCTTC.

The chain is built from TRBV18 and TRBJ2-7; TRBD2 aligns across 7 bases. This CDR3 is built from 13 residues. Germline V lookup: CDR1 KGHSH, CDR2 LQKENI. V was pared by 11 bases and J by 6 bases, with 13 bases of the junction left unmatched. The CDR3 DNA is TGTGCCCCCCAGTGGGGAGGGCTTGCCGAGCAGTACTTC. This codes for CAPQWGGLAEQYF.

This clone was counted once. The chain recombines TRBV28 with TRBJ2-7, with D perhaps given as TRBD1 or TRBD2 (6 bases each). The CDR3 has 15 residues. The germline V and J ends were trimmed by 3 bases and 1 base, with 13 bases remaining between them. The germline V gene encodes CDR1 MDHEN and CDR2 SYDVKM. CDR3 amino acids: CASSFGGRGSYEQYF. The CDR3 coding sequence is TGTGCCAGCAGTTTTGGGGGGCGAGGGTCCTACGAGCAGTACTTC.

This chain joins TRBV19 and TRBJ1-5, with TRBD1 matching over 7 bases. This CDR3 region has 14 residues. V was clipped by 6 bases and J by 2 bases; unmatched bases: 4. Germline V gives CDR1 LNHDA, CDR2 SQIVND (reference sequence). The CDR3 nucleotides read TGTGCCAGTAGCCCCGGACAGGGCAATCAGCCCCAGCATTTT. Translated, it gives CASSPGQGNQPQHF.

This clone came up once. The V call is TRBV28, the J call TRBJ2-7; 13 bases map to TRBD2. Trimming cost V 6 bases and J 6 bases; bases outside gene matches: 17. The CDR3 length is 18 residues. Germline V gives CDR1 MDHEN, CDR2 SYDVKM. This CDR3 is CASSPPPLLAGGPSEQYF. CDR3 DNA: TGTGCCAGCAGCCCACCTCCCTTACTAGCGGGGGGGCCTAGCGAGCAGTACTTC.

The table lists this clone with a few counts. V and J are TRBV28 and TRBJ1-2; D is unclear. This CDR3 has 11 amino acids. Looked up from germline, CDR1 is MDHEN and CDR2 is SYDVKM. V was clipped by 6 bases and J by 5 bases, with 7 bases between them. This chain's CDR3 is CASRGGYGYTF. The CDR3 nucleotides are TGTGCCAGCAGGGGAGGGTATGGCTACACCTTC.

CDR3 in amino acids: CASSLGQGLNTEAFF. In DNA form, the CDR3 reads TGTGCCAGCAGCTTAGGGCAGGGACTGAACACTGAAGCTTTCTTT. The chain recombines TRBV11-2 with TRBJ1-1; maybe TRBD1 (5 bases). The CDR3 has 15 amino acids. Trimming stripped 1 base from V and 0 bases from J, with 9 bases between. Germline loops: CDR1 SGHAT, CDR2 FQNNGV.

The rearrangement joins TRBV7-8 to TRBJ1-6, with D tentatively TRBD1 (5 bases). CDR1 is SGHVS and CDR2 is FQNEAQ in the germline V gene. Between the trimmed V and J ends, which lost 3 bases and 7 bases, there was a span of 10 bases. The CDR3 contains 14 residues. CDR3 in amino acids: CASSFPGQNSPLHF. DNA for the CDR3: TGTGCCAGCAGCTTTCCGGGGCAGAATTCACCCCTCCACTTT. Using reference TRBV7-8 and TRBJ1-6 for the parts outside the CDR3, the full variable domain is GAGVSQSPRYKVAKRGQDVALRCDPISGHVSLFWYQQALGQGPEFLTYFQNEAQLDKSGLPSDRFFAERPEGSVSTLKIQRTQQEDSAVYLCASSFPGQNSPLHFGNGTRLTVT.

For this clone: Other DNA sequences from this sample encode an identical CDR3 as well. The chain recombines TRBV9 with TRBJ1-1; the D gene is possibly TRBD1 (5 bases). V lost 4 bases to trimming and J lost 3 bases, with 10 bases between them. This CDR3 has 13 residues. CDR1 is SGDLS and CDR2 is YYNGEE in the germline V gene. The CDR3 is CASSPGDDTEAFF. CDR3 DNA sequence: TGTGCCAGCAGCCCCGGGGACGACACTGAAGCTTTCTTT. Combining the CDR3 with reference TRBV9 and TRBJ1-1 gives the whole variable domain DSGVTQTPKHLITATGQRVTLRCSPRSGDLSVYWYQQSLDQGLQFLIQYYNGEERAKGNILERFSAQQFPDLHSELNLSSLELGDSALYFCASSPGDDTEAFFGQGTRLTVV.

The V call is TRBV5-1, the J call TRBJ2-6; weak D call: TRBD1 (5 bases). Looked up from germline, CDR1 is SGHRS and CDR2 is YFSETQ. The CDR3 has 17 residues. Trimming shortened V by 3 bases and J by 0 bases, and 13 bases separated the two germline ends. The CDR3 region is CASSSEGVSSGANVLTF. For the CDR3, the DNA is TGCGCCAGCAGCTCGGAAGGGGTCAGCTCTGGGGCCAACGTCCTGACTTTC.

The rearrangement joins TRBV6-1 to TRBJ1-4, with a weak D call TRBD1 (5 bases). Germline-derived CDR1 and CDR2 are MNHNS and SASEGT. The CDR3 is made up of 14 amino acids. The germline V and J ends were trimmed by 6 bases and 7 bases, with 15 bases remaining between them. Here the CDR3 reads CASRQGSPLEKLFF. The DNA of the CDR3 is TGTGCCAGCAGGCAGGGTTCCCCCCTTGAAAAACTGTTTTTT.

This clone occurred once. The rearrangement uses TRBV7-2 and TRBJ1-1; D not resolved. Germline CDR1 SGHTA, CDR2 FQGNSA. The CDR3 loop spans 14 amino acids. Trimming removed 2 bases at V and 4 bases at J, with 11 bases between. This CDR3 reads CASSLSRGGTEAFF. In DNA form, the CDR3 reads TGTGCCAGCAGCTTATCACGGGGTGGCACTGAAGCTTTCTTT.

The chain has TRBV5-1 and TRBJ1-4; no reliable D call. Per the germline V gene, CDR1 is SGHRS and CDR2 is YFSETQ. V was pared by 7 bases and J by 0 bases, with 10 bases between. The CDR3 is 14 amino acids. The CDR3, as DNA: TGCGCCAGCTCATTGGGAACAACTAATGAAAAACTGTTTTTT. Its translation is CASSLGTTNEKLFF.

The V and J genes are TRBV28 and TRBJ1-1; D is undetermined. The V gene's germline CDR1 is MDHEN and CDR2 SYDVKM. V gave up 10 bases and J gave up 0 bases, with 24 bases separating them. This CDR3 is built from 17 residues. CDR3 sequence reads: CAISLGWTRNMNTEAFF. The CDR3 bases are TGTGCCATCTCCCTAGGGTGGACCCGCAACATGAACACTGAAGCTTTCTTT.